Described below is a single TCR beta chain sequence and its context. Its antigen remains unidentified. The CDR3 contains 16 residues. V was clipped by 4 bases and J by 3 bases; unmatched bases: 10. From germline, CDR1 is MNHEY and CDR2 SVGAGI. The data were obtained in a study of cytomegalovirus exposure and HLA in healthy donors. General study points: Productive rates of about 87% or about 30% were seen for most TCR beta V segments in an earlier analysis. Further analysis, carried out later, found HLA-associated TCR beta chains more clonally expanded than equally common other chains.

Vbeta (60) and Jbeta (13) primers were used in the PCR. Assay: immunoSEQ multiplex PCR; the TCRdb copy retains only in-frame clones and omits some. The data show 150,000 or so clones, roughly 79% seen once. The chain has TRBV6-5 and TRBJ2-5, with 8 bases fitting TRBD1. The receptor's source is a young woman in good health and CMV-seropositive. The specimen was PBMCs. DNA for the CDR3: TGTGCCAGCAGTTCGAATAGCAGGGGGCGAGAAGAGACCCAGTACTTC. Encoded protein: CASSSNSRGREETQYF.